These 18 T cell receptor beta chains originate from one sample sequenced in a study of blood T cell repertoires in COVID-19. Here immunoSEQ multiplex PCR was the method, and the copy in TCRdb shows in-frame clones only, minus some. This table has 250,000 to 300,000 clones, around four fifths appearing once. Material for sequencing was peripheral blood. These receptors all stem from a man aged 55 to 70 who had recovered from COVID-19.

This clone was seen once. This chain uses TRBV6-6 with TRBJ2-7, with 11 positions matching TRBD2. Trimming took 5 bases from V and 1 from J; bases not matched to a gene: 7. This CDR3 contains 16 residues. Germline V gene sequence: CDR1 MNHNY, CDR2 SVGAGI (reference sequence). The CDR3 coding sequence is TGTGCCAGCAGTACAAGACTAGCGGGACGTTCCTACGAGCAGTACTTC. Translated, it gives CASSTRLAGRSYEQYF.

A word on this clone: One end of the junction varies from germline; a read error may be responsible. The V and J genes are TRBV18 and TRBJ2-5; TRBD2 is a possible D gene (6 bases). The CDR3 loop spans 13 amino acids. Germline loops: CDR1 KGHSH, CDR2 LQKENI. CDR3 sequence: CASSPQEGETQYF. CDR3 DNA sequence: TGTGCCAGCTCGCCACAGGAGGGGGAGACCCAGTACTTC.

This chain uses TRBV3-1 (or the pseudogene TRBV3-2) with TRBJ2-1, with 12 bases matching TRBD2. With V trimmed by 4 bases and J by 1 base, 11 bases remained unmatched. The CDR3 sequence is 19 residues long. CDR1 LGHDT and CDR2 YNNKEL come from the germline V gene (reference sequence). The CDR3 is CASSRRTSGAGPSYNEQFF. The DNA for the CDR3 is TGTGCCAGCAGCCGAAGGACTAGCGGGGCCGGCCCATCCTACAATGAGCAGTTCTTC.

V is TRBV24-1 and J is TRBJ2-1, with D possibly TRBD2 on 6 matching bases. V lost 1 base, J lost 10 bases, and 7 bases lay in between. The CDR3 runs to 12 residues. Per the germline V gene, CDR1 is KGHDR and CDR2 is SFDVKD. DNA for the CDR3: TGTGCCACCAGTGATTTCGGGGGAGAGCAGTTCTTC. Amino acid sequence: CATSDFGGEQFF.

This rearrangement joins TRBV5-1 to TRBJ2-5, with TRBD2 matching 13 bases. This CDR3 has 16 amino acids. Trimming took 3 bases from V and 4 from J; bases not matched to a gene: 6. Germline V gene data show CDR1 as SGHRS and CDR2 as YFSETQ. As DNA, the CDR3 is TGCGCCAGCAGCTCCGGACTAGCGGGAGCAGGAGAGACCCAGTACTTC. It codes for CASSSGLAGAGETQYF. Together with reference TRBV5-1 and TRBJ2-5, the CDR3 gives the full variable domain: KAGVTQTPRYLIKTRGQQVTLSCSPISGHRSVSWYQQTPGQGLQFLFEYFSETQRNKGNFPGRFSGRQFSNSRSEMNVSTLELGDSALYLCASSSGLAGAGETQYFGPGTRLLVL.

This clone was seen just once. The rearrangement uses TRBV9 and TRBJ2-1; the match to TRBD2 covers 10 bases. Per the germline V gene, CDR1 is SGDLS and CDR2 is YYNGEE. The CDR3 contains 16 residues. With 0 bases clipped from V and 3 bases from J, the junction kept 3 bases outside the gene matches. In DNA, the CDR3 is TGTGCCAGCAGCGTAGGTCTAGCGGGAGACTACAATGAGCAGTTCTTC. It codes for CASSVGLAGDYNEQFF.

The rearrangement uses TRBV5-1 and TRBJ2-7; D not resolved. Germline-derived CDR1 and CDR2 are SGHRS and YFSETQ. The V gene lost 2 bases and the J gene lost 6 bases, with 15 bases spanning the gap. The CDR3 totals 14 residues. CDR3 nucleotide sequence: TGCGCCAGCAGCTTTCGCGGCAGTCGTGGCGAGCAGTACTTC. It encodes CASSFRGSRGEQYF.

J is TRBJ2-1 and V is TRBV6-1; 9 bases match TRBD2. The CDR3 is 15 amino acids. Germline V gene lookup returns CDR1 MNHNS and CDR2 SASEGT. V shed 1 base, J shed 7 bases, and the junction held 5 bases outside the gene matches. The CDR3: CASSEVAGARNEQFF. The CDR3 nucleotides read TGTGCCAGCAGTGAAGTAGCGGGAGCCCGGAATGAGCAGTTCTTC.

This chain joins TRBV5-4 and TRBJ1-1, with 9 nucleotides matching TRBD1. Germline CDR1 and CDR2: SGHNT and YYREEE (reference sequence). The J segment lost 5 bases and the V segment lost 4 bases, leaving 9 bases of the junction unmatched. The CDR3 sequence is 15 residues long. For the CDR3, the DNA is TGTGCCAGCAGCGGGGGGACAGGGATTATTACTGAAGCTTTCTTT. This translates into CASSGGTGIITEAFF.

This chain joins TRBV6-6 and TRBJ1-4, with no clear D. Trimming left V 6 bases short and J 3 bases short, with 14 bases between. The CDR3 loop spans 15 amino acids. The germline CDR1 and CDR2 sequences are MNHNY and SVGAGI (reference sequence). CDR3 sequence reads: CASRPGPSSNEKLFF. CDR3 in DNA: TGTGCCAGCAGACCCGGTCCTAGTTCTAATGAAAAACTGTTTTTT.

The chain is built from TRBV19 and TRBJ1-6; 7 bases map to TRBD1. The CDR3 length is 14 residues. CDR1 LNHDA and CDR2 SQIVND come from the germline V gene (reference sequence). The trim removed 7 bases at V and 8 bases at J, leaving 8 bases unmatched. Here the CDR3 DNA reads TGTGCCAGTAAAATCCGGGACAGTTATTCACCCCTCCACTTT. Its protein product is CASKIRDSYSPLHF.

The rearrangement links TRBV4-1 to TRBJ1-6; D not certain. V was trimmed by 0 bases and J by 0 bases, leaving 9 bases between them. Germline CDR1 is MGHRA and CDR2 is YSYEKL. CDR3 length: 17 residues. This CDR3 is CASSQELRVSYNSPLHF. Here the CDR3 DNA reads TGCGCCAGCAGCCAAGAGTTGAGGGTCTCCTATAATTCACCCCTCCACTTT.

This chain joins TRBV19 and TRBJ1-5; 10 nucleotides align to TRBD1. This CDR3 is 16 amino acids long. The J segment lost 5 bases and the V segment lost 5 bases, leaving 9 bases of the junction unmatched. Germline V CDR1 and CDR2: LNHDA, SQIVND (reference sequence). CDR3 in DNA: TGTGCCAGTAGTTCCCGAGTGGGGACAGGGGATCAGCCCCAGCATTTT. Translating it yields CASSSRVGTGDQPQHF.

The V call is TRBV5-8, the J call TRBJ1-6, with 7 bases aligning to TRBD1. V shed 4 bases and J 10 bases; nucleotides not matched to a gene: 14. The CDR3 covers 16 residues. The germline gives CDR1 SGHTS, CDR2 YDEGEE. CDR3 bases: TGTGCCAGCAGCACCAAAACAGGGGTAATACAGTCACCCCTCCACTTT. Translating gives CASSTKTGVIQSPLHF.

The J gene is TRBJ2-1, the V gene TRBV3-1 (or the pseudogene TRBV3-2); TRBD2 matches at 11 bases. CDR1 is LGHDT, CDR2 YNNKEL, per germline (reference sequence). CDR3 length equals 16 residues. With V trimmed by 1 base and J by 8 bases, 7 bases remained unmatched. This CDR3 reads CASSQVSSGRLDEQFF. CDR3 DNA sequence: TGTGCCAGCAGCCAAGTGTCTAGCGGGAGGTTGGATGAGCAGTTCTTC.

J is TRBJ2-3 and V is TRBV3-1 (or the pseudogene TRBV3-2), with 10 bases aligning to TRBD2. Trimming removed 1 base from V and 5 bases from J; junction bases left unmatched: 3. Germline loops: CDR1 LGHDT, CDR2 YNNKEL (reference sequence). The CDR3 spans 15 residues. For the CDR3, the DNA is TGTGCCAGCAGCCAAGCCACTAGCGGGGTAGATACGCAGTATTTT. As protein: CASSQATSGVDTQYF.

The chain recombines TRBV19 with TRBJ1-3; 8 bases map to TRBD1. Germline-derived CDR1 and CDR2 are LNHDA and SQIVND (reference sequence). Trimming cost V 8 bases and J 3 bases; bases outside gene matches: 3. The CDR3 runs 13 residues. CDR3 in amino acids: CASGQGIGNTIYF. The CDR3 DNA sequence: TGTGCCAGTGGACAGGGAATTGGAAACACCATATATTTT. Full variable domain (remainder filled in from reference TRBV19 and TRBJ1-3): DGGITQSPKYLFRKEGQNVTLSCEQNLNHDAMYWYRQDPGQGLRLIYYSQIVNDFQKGDIAEGYSVSREKKESFPLTVTSAQKNPTAFYLCASGQGIGNTIYFGEGSWLTVV.

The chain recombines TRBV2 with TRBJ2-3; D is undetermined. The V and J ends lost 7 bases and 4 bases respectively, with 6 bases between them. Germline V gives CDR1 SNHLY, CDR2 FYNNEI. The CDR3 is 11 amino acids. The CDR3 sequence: CASTFADTQYF. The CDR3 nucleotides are TGTGCCAGCACGTTTGCAGATACGCAGTATTTT.